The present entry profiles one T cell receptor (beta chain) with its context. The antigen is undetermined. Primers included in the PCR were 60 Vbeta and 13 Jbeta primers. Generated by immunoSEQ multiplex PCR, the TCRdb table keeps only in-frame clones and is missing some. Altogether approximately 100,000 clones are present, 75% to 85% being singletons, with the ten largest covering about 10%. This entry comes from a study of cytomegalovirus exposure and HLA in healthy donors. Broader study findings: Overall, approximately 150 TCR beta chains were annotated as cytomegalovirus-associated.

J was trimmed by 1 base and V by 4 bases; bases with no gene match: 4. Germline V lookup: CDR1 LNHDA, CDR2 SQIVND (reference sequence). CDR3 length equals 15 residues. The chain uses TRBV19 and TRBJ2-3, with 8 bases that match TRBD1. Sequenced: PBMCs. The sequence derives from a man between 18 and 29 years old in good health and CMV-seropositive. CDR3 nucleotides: TGTGCCAGTAGTACAGGGACAGGACGCACAGATACGCAGTATTTT. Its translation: CASSTGTGRTDTQYF.